This note documents a single TCR beta chain sequence. The record originates from a study of cytomegalovirus exposure and HLA in healthy donors. 60 Vbeta and 13 Jbeta primers were used in PCR. Clones were read by immunoSEQ multiplex PCR, and TCRdb kept only the in-frame ones, dropping some. This sample lists tens of thousands of clones; its ten largest clones have 1.1%. The V gene's germline CDR1 is MGHRA and CDR2 YSYEKL. The CDR3 length is 14 residues. V shed 2 bases and J 4 bases; nucleotides not matched to a gene: 4. The genes are TRBV4-1 and TRBJ2-5; TRBD2 matches 7 bases. The sequence derives from a woman between 25 and 40 years old in good health and CMV-seronegative. The sequenced sample consisted of PBMCs. The CDR3 DNA reads TGCGCCAGCAGCCAAACAGCGGGGCCAGAGACCCAGTACTTC. Protein product: CASSQTAGPETQYF.